A selection of T cell receptor beta chains follows, all from one sample in a study of blood T cell repertoires in COVID-19. Libraries were prepared by immunoSEQ multiplex PCR; TCRdb keeps only in-frame clonotypes and omits some of them. Of roughly 280,000 clones listed, about 88% were seen once; the top ten hold roughly 4%. What was sequenced was peripheral blood. All receptors come from a young man with active or convalescent COVID-19. CDR3s include the opening cysteine and the closing phenylalanine or tryptophan. D genes are given only for firm matches. For some rows the clone size is stated as once, few or many, or as a class when expanded; others skip it.

D gene: -; J gene: TRBJ1-4; V gene: TRBV7-9; clone size: -; CDR3 DNA: TGTGCCAGCAGCTTAATGAGGACTAATGAAAAACTGTTTTTT; CDR3 protein: CASSLMRTNEKLFF
D gene: TRBD1; J gene: TRBJ2-2; V gene: TRBV6-2/TRBV6-3; clone size: -; CDR3 DNA: TGTGCCAGCAGCCCTCACGGGACAGGGAACACCGGGGAGCTGTTTTTT; CDR3 protein: CASSPHGTGNTGELFF
D gene: -; J gene: TRBJ2-7; V gene: TRBV29-1; clone size: -; CDR3 DNA: TGCAGCGTTGCGGTTCCAGGCACCTACGAGCAGTACTTC; CDR3 protein: CSVAVPGTYEQYF
D gene: -; J gene: TRBJ2-7; V gene: TRBV7-9; clone size: once; CDR3 DNA: TGTGCCACAGCGGAACAGGGAACCTACGAGCAGTACTTC; CDR3 protein: CATAEQGTYEQYF
D gene: -; J gene: TRBJ2-5; V gene: TRBV27; clone size: -; CDR3 DNA: TGTGCCAGCAGTCCCGGACTATCCAAGACCCAGTACTTC; CDR3 protein: CASSPGLSKTQYF
D gene: TRBD2; J gene: TRBJ2-7; V gene: TRBV7-9; clone size: few; CDR3 DNA: TGTGCCAGCAGCTTATCTCTAGCGGGAGTCCACGAGCAGTACTTC; CDR3 protein: CASSLSLAGVHEQYF
D gene: TRBD1; J gene: TRBJ1-5; V gene: TRBV2; clone size: -; CDR3 DNA: TGTGCCAGCAGTGATTGGCAGGGGGGTCAGCCCCAGCATTTT; CDR3 protein: CASSDWQGGQPQHF
D gene: -; J gene: TRBJ1-2; V gene: TRBV19; clone size: -; CDR3 DNA: TGTGCCAGTAGTATAAATGGCAGGCGGCAGGGAGGCTACACCTTC; CDR3 protein: CASSINGRRQGGYTF
D gene: TRBD2; J gene: TRBJ2-1; V gene: TRBV7-9; clone size: -; CDR3 DNA: TGTGCCAGCAGGGTAGGGACTAGTAAGGGGAATGAGCAGTTCTTC; CDR3 protein: CASRVGTSKGNEQFF
D gene: -; J gene: TRBJ1-2; V gene: TRBV6-5; clone size: -; CDR3 DNA: TGTGCCAGCAGTTACGGCGGAAACTATGGCTACACCTTC; CDR3 protein: CASSYGGNYGYTF
D gene: TRBD1; J gene: TRBJ2-6; V gene: TRBV7-9; clone size: -; CDR3 DNA: TGTGCCAGCGCAGGGGGCTCTGGGGCCAACGTCCTGACTTTC; CDR3 protein: CASAGGSGANVLTF
D gene: -; J gene: TRBJ2-2; V gene: TRBV5-1; clone size: many; CDR3 DNA: TGCGCCAGCAGCTTGAGTACTAGCTCAACACCCGGGGAGCTGTTTTTT; CDR3 protein: CASSLSTSSTPGELFF
D gene: TRBD2; J gene: TRBJ2-7; V gene: TRBV7-2; clone size: -; CDR3 DNA: TGTGCCAGCAGCTTTCCAGCGGGAGCACACGAGCAGTACTTC; CDR3 protein: CASSFPAGAHEQYF
D gene: TRBD2; J gene: TRBJ2-3; V gene: TRBV2; clone size: -; CDR3 DNA: TGTGCCAGCAGTGGGACTAGCGGGGGGGCCGGTACGCAGTATTTT; CDR3 protein: CASSGTSGGAGTQYF
D gene: TRBD2; J gene: TRBJ2-3; V gene: TRBV6-2/TRBV6-3; clone size: -; CDR3 DNA: TGTGCCAGCAGTTACGGGTTCTCTAGCGGGAGGGCCACAGATACGCAGTATTTT; CDR3 protein: CASSYGFSSGRATDTQYF
D gene: -; J gene: TRBJ2-3; V gene: TRBV9; clone size: -; CDR3 DNA: TGTGCCAGCAGCGTAAACGAGGGATCCAACACAGATACGCAGTATTTT; CDR3 protein: CASSVNEGSNTDTQYF
D gene: TRBD2; J gene: TRBJ2-5; V gene: TRBV6-2/TRBV6-3; clone size: -; CDR3 DNA: TGTGCCAGCAGTTACCAAAGCGGGAGGGCCGGAGAGACCCAGTACTTC; CDR3 protein: CASSYQSGRAGETQYF
D gene: -; J gene: TRBJ2-1; V gene: TRBV7-3; clone size: -; CDR3 DNA: TGTGCCAGCAGTCCCGGAGGCCATGAGCAGTTCTTC; CDR3 protein: CASSPGGHEQFF
D gene: TRBD1; J gene: TRBJ2-5; V gene: TRBV12-3/TRBV12-4; clone size: -; CDR3 DNA: TGTGCCAGCAGGCCCGGGACAGAAGAGACCCAGTACTTC; CDR3 protein: CASRPGTEETQYF
D gene: -; J gene: TRBJ1-2; V gene: TRBV24-1; clone size: once; CDR3 DNA: TGTGCCACCAGTGACTTAAAGGACAGATATGGCTACACCTTC; CDR3 protein: CATSDLKDRYGYTF
D gene: TRBD1; J gene: TRBJ1-2; V gene: TRBV15; clone size: -; CDR3 DNA: TGTGCCACCAGCAGAGGTCGGGGACAGGGGGTAACCTTC; CDR3 protein: CATSRGRGQGVTF
D gene: -; J gene: TRBJ2-7; V gene: TRBV11-2; clone size: -; CDR3 DNA: TGTGCCAGCTCCCGGGACATTTCCTACGAGCAGTACTTC; CDR3 protein: CASSRDISYEQYF
D gene: -; J gene: TRBJ1-5; V gene: TRBV12-3/TRBV12-4; clone size: -; CDR3 DNA: TGTGCAGCTGGGGGGGAGGGACAGCCCCAGCATTTT; CDR3 protein: CAAGGEGQPQHF
D gene: TRBD1; J gene: TRBJ1-5; V gene: TRBV3-1/TRBV3-2; clone size: -; CDR3 DNA: TGTGCCAGCAGCCCCGGGACAGGGCGTCAGCCCCAGCATTTT; CDR3 protein: CASSPGTGRQPQHF
D gene: -; J gene: TRBJ1-6; V gene: TRBV21-1; clone size: -; CDR3 DNA: TGTGCCAGCAGCACCCGGGACTTTTATAATTCACCCCTCCACTTT; CDR3 protein: CASSTRDFYNSPLHF
D gene: -; J gene: TRBJ1-1; V gene: TRBV18; clone size: -; CDR3 DNA: TGTGCCAGCTCACCTCGGACAGCGAACACTGAAGCTTTCTTT; CDR3 protein: CASSPRTANTEAFF
D gene: -; J gene: TRBJ2-5; V gene: TRBV2; clone size: -; CDR3 DNA: TGTGCCTCCGAAGGCTCTAGGGAGACCCAGTACTTC; CDR3 protein: CASEGSRETQYF
D gene: -; J gene: TRBJ1-3; V gene: TRBV2; clone size: -; CDR3 DNA: TGTGCCAGCATTCTTTACTCTGGAAACACCATATATTTT; CDR3 protein: CASILYSGNTIYF
D gene: TRBD2; J gene: TRBJ2-2; V gene: TRBV5-1; clone size: -; CDR3 DNA: TGCGCCAGCCAAAGGACTAGCGGGAGTACCGGGGAGCTGTTTTTT; CDR3 protein: CASQRTSGSTGELFF
D gene: -; J gene: TRBJ1-1; V gene: TRBV6-5; clone size: -; CDR3 DNA: TGTGCCGGCCAAAACAGGGTTACGGCTTTCTTT; CDR3 protein: CAGQNRVTAFF
D gene: -; J gene: TRBJ1-1; V gene: TRBV5-1; clone size: -; CDR3 DNA: TGCGCCAGCTCCTCGGGGGTTAACACTGAAGCTTTCTTT; CDR3 protein: CASSSGVNTEAFF
D gene: -; J gene: TRBJ2-7; V gene: TRBV7-2; clone size: -; CDR3 DNA: TGTGCCAGCAGCCCTCGCAGGGCCAACGAGCAGTACTTC; CDR3 protein: CASSPRRANEQYF
D gene: TRBD1; J gene: TRBJ2-7; V gene: TRBV28; clone size: many; CDR3 DNA: TGTGCCAGCAGTCTTCCCGGGACAGGGGGTTACGAGCAGTACTTC; CDR3 protein: CASSLPGTGGYEQYF
D gene: -; J gene: TRBJ1-4; V gene: TRBV19; clone size: -; CDR3 DNA: TGTGCCAGTAGGGGTTCCGGACAGTTTGACCCCTATATGAATGAAAAACTGTTTTTT; CDR3 protein: CASRGSGQFDPYMNEKLFF
D gene: -; J gene: TRBJ2-1; V gene: TRBV7-2; clone size: once; CDR3 DNA: TGTGCCAGCAGCTTGGGGAGGGGGGATGAGCAGTTCTTC; CDR3 protein: CASSLGRGDEQFF
D gene: -; J gene: TRBJ2-5; V gene: TRBV12-3/TRBV12-4; clone size: -; CDR3 DNA: TGTGCCAGCAGTTACGGGGGTCAAGAGACCCAGTACTTC; CDR3 protein: CASSYGGQETQYF
D gene: -; J gene: TRBJ2-7; V gene: TRBV3-1/TRBV3-2; clone size: -; CDR3 DNA: TGTGCCAGCAGCCAAGGGGGGGGGACAGGACGCTACGAGCAGTACTTC; CDR3 protein: CASSQGGGTGRYEQYF
D gene: TRBD1; J gene: TRBJ1-6; V gene: TRBV3-1/TRBV3-2; clone size: -; CDR3 DNA: TGTGCCAGCAGCGCCCGGGACAGTAATTCACCCCTCCACTTT; CDR3 protein: CASSARDSNSPLHF
D gene: -; J gene: TRBJ1-4; V gene: TRBV19; clone size: -; CDR3 DNA: TGTGCCAGTAACAGGGTCTTTAATGAAAAACTGTTTTTT; CDR3 protein: CASNRVFNEKLFF
D gene: TRBD2; J gene: TRBJ2-1; V gene: TRBV18; clone size: once; CDR3 DNA: TGTGCCAGCTACCCTAGCCCGACTAGCGGGCTTAATGAGCAGTTCTTC; CDR3 protein: CASYPSPTSGLNEQFF